What follows describes a single T cell receptor (beta chain). Antigen specificity is unknown. The assay was carried out at the deep level. Authors' processing steps: Filtering differed, since immunoSEQ gave only junction sequences and no quality scores. Using immunoSEQ multiplex PCR, the repertoire was profiled, and TCRdb retains in-frame clones only, with some absent. The DNA was the basis for D and trimming; V, J and clone size are from that table. The sample includes millions of clones, around nine tenths of them seen just once. The data belong to a study of shared clonotypes between healthy human individuals. For the study at large: Per-donor plates numbered three CD4 naive, three CD4 memory, two CD8 naive and one CD8 memory. Study findings and constraints: An effect of sequencing depth on clonotype sharing among donors was expected.

The CDR3 runs 14 residues. From germline, CDR1 is SGHTA and CDR2 FQGNSA. The V segment lost 5 bases and the J segment 7 bases; nucleotides outside the gene matches: 9. The sample comprised naive CD4+ T cells sorted from blood. Subset noted: CD45RA+ positively selected. This receptor was obtained from a man younger than 35 in good health. The chain combines TRBV7-2 with TRBJ1-2; 8 bases agree with TRBD1. The CDR3 protein is CASSRTGTGRGYTF. The CDR3 DNA sequence: TGTGCCAGCAGCAGAACCGGGACAGGCCGTGGCTACACCTTC.